The next 30 T cell receptor beta chains were all read from a single sample in a study of tumor and adjacent non-tumor tissue in lung cancer. Three rounds of nested PCR, following a modified ARM-PCR protocol, produced the TCRbeta library. A single record per CDR3 protein comes from TCRdb applying MiXCR to the multiplex PCR reads. The sample includes under 140,000 distinct CDR3 sequences, approximately 87% of them seen just once. RNA was extracted from bulk tissue without any cell sorting. Input material: lung tumor tissue. Every receptor here comes from a man in his sixties or seventies with non-small cell lung cancer.

The chain carries TRBV5-1 and TRBJ2-5, with a possible D match to TRBD2 (6 bases). Trimming shortened V by 1 base and J by 8 bases, and 27 bases separated the two germline ends. Germline V gene sequence: CDR1 SGHRS, CDR2 YFSETQ. The CDR3 loop spans 18 amino acids. The CDR3 here is CASSLLNLGLSEGDTQYF. The CDR3 DNA sequence: TGCGCCAGCAGCTTGTTGAATTTGGGACTTTCTGAGGGAGATACCCAGTACTTC.

A remark on this clonotype: One end of the junction does not line up with germline, which may come from a read error. This chain links TRBV4-1 with TRBJ1-2, with TRBD1 as a possible D gene (5 bases). The CDR3 contains 14 residues. Looked up from germline, CDR1 is MGHRA and CDR2 is YSYEKL. The DNA for the CDR3 is TGCACCAGCAGCCAAGTGAGGGGAATCTATGACTACACCTTC. Translation: CTSSQVRGIYDYTF.

This clonotype occurred once. The junction departs from germline at one end; a sequencing error may be responsible. The CDR3 here is CTSNSMSPGSNEQFF. As DNA, the CDR3 is TGTACCAGCAACTCAATGTCACCTGGAAGCAATGAGCAGTTCTTC. V gene TRBV6-6 combines with J gene TRBJ2-1; unclear D gene. The CDR3 spans 15 residues. Germline V CDR1 and CDR2: MNHNY, SVGAGI (reference sequence).

The CDR3 is CASTSLRSGGYEQYF. Written as DNA, the CDR3 is TGTGCCAGCACTTCCCTGCGGTCCGGGGGCTACGAGCAGTACTTC. This chain links TRBV28 with TRBJ2-7, with D possibly being TRBD2 (6 bases). Germline V gene sequence: CDR1 MDHEN, CDR2 SYDVKM. Trimming took 7 bases from V and 3 from J, leaving 19 bases between them. The CDR3 totals 15 residues.

On this clonotype itself: The CDR3 end shows no conserved phenylalanine or tryptophan, and so a read error is likely. This chain links TRBV28 with TRBJ1-3; D might be TRBD1 (6 bases). The CDR3 is made up of 18 amino acids. Trimming removed 6 bases at V and 0 bases at J, with 21 bases between. CDR1 and CDR2 (germline): MDHEN, SYDVKM. CDR3 sequence (DNA): TGTGCCAGCAGCAAGGACAGTGGTTCTTTAGCCTCTGGAAACACCATATATTTG. It yields the protein CASSKDSGSLASGNTIYL.

This clonotype has only one observation. One end of the junction is discordant with germline, which a read error may explain. The chain joins TRBV5-1 to TRBJ2-3, with TRBD1 matching over 11 bases. Germline V gene lookup returns CDR1 SGHRS and CDR2 YFSETQ. This CDR3 region has 15 residues. The CDR3 protein is CASSSDRGQTDTQYF. The CDR3 DNA sequence: TGCGCCAGCAGCTCGGACAGGGGGCAGACAGATACACAGTATTTC.

The table lists this clonotype with a count of one. Here the CDR3 omits its conserved ending phenylalanine or tryptophan, so a read error is the likely source. The rearrangement joins TRBV7-9 to TRBJ2-1, with D perhaps TRBD1 or TRBD2 (5 bases each). CDR1 is SEHNR, CDR2 FQNEAQ, per germline (reference sequence). The CDR3 consists of 15 residues. V was cut by 9 bases and J by 6 bases, with 21 bases left in between. The CDR3 here is CASSPSGAGSNEQFL. CDR3 sequence (DNA): TGTGCCAGTAGCCCCTCCGGGGCCGGAAGCAATGAGCAGTTCCTC.

V gene TRBV12-3 or TRBV12-4 combines with J gene TRBJ1-5; TRBD1 aligns across 7 bases. J was trimmed by 6 bases and V by 8 bases; bases with no gene match: 4. The CDR3 is 12 residues long. The CDR3 is CASGDRAQPQHF. Here the CDR3 DNA reads TGTGCCAGCGGCGACAGGGCTCAGCCCCAGCATTTT.

As for this clonotype: One end of the junction varies from germline; a read error may be responsible. The rearrangement links TRBV6-5 to TRBJ1-6; no clear D. CDR3 length: 15 amino acids. Germline assignment: CDR1 MNHEY and CDR2 SVGAGI. The CDR3 region has the DNA TGTGCCAGCAGTTATTCCAAGGGTAAAAATTCACCCCTCCACTTC. Translating gives CASSYSKGKNSPLHF.

The chain's CDR3 is CAISDQGQDMAEAFF. The DNA for the CDR3 is TGTGCCATCAGTGATCAAGGACAGGATATGGCTGAAGCTTTCTTT. The chain employs TRBV10-3 and TRBJ1-1; 7 bases map to TRBD1. The CDR3 covers 15 residues. The J segment lost 6 bases and the V segment lost 3 bases, leaving 10 bases of the junction unmatched. Germline V lookup: CDR1 ENHRY, CDR2 SYGVKD.

About this clonotype: This could be a read error, since a much larger clone is one nucleotide away. The gene calls are TRBV20-1 and TRBJ1-1; D is perhaps TRBD1 (5 bases). The CDR3 extends over 14 amino acids. V was trimmed by 4 bases and J by 0 bases, leaving 12 bases between them. The germline V gene encodes CDR1 DFQATT and CDR2 SNEGSKA (reference sequence). Here the CDR3 reads CSAIEDNVNTEAFF. CDR3 bases: TGCAGTGCTATAGAGGACAATGTGAACACTGAAGCTTTCTTT.

As concerns this clonotype: Mismatch with germline at one junction end may stem from a read error. The V call is TRBV2, the J call TRBJ1-4; D perhaps matches TRBD1 (6 bases). Germline CDR1 SNHLY, CDR2 FYNNEI. The CDR3 totals 15 residues. DNA for the CDR3: TGCGCCAGCACAACAGGGACGTCATGGGATGAAAAACTGTTATTT. Encoded protein: CASTTGTSWDEKLLF.

This clonotype was counted a few times. The rearrangement joins TRBV5-4 to TRBJ2-5; D is undetermined. Per the germline V gene, CDR1 is SGHNT and CDR2 is YYREEE (reference sequence). V was clipped by 5 bases and J by 5 bases, with 13 bases between them. The CDR3 consists of 13 residues. For the CDR3, the DNA is TGTGCCAGCAGTCTTGGGTTGGGGGAGACCCAGTACTTC. Amino acid sequence: CASSLGLGETQYF.

Remarks on this clonotype: The junction and the germline gene differ at one end; a read error may be behind it. V usage is TRBV11-2 and J usage is TRBJ2-2; no firm D call. This CDR3 is 16 amino acids long. Germline V gives CDR1 SGHAT, CDR2 FQNNGV. In DNA form, the CDR3 reads TGCGCCAGCAGCCTTCCCCGGCCCGCGAACACCGGGGAGCTGTTTTTT. This encodes CASSLPRPANTGELFF.

Comment on this clonotype: Here the CDR3 omits its conserved ending phenylalanine or tryptophan, so a read error is the likely source. The chain combines TRBV6-2 or TRBV6-3 with TRBJ2-1; D remains unclear. This CDR3 is 13 amino acids long. With 7 bases removed from V and 6 bases from J, the gap between germline ends came to 13 bases. Germline CDR1 MNHEY, CDR2 SVGEGT. The CDR3 loop reads CASNRGGRNEQFL. CDR3 DNA: TGTGCCAGCAACAGAGGCGGTCGCAATGAGCAGTTCTTA.

Of note for this clonotype: Lacking the conserved final phenylalanine or tryptophan, this CDR3 likely reflects a read error. The chain joins TRBV20-1 to TRBJ1-3, with 9 bases identical to TRBD1. V was pared by 5 bases and J by 7 bases, with 9 bases of the junction left unmatched. The CDR3 has 14 residues. The V gene's germline CDR1 is DFQATT and CDR2 SNEGSKA (reference sequence). CDR3 in DNA: TGCAGTGCTCCTCCGACAGGGGGTGGGAACACCATATATTCT. Its protein product is CSAPPTGGGNTIYS.

As to this clonotype: A junction boundary mismatches the germline segment, possibly from a read error. CDR3 in amino acids: CASSELSGGAHQSQHF. CDR3 sequence (DNA): TGTGCCAGTAGTGAACTATCGGGGGGCGCGCATCAGTCCCAACATTTT. The chain is built from TRBV6-1 and TRBJ1-5, with D perhaps matching TRBD1 (6 bases). Looked up from germline, CDR1 is MNHNS and CDR2 is SASEGT. The CDR3 totals 16 residues.

Concerning this clonotype: The junction does not match germline at one end; this may be a read error. The chain carries TRBV12-3 or TRBV12-4 and TRBJ1-2; possible D gene TRBD1, 6 bases. This CDR3 comprises 15 residues. CDR3: CASSLSGTSIYGYTF. The CDR3 bases are TGTGCCAGCAGTCTGTCCGGGACAAGTATCTATGGCTACACGTTC.

Concerning this clonotype: Compared with germline, one end of the junction differs, possibly owing to a read error. CDR3 protein: CASSTGTSYEQYF. CDR3 sequence (DNA): TGTGCCAGCAGCACCGGAACATCCTACGAGCAATACTTC. The chain combines TRBV5-5 with TRBJ2-7, with D uncertain. Germline lookup yields CDR1 SGHKS and CDR2 YYEKEE (reference sequence). CDR3 length: 13 residues.

The chain employs TRBV6-1 and TRBJ2-7, with D perhaps TRBD1 (6 bases). Trimming removed 7 bases from V and 0 bases from J, with 13 bases in between. Germline-derived CDR1 and CDR2 are MNHNS and SASEGT. The CDR3 is made up of 14 amino acids. CDR3 residues: CASTRLDSSYEQYF. Here the CDR3 DNA reads TGTGCCAGCACTCGGTTGGACAGCTCCTACGAGCAGTACTTC.

This clonotype was recorded only once. The junction departs from germline at one end; a sequencing error may be responsible. The chain recombines TRBV28 with TRBJ1-3, with 7 nucleotides matching TRBD1. Germline V gene data show CDR1 as MDHEN and CDR2 as SYDVKM. The CDR3 spans 17 residues. The CDR3 DNA sequence: TGTGCCAGCGGTTCCATGACAGGGTCGAGACCTGGTAACACCATATATTTT. Amino acid sequence: CASGSMTGSRPGNTIYF.

This rearrangement joins TRBV6-6 to TRBJ1-2; TRBD1 might be the D (5 bases). The V and J ends lost 6 bases and 0 bases respectively, with 14 bases between them. Germline V CDR1 and CDR2: MNHNY, SVGAGI (reference sequence). The CDR3 is 15 amino acids. CDR3 in amino acids: CASRYQGLANYGYTF. CDR3 in DNA: TGTGCCAGCAGATACCAGGGCTTAGCTAACTATGGCTACACCTTC.

In the case of this clonotype: An end of the junction differs from the germline gene, which may be a read error. V usage is TRBV4-3 and J usage is TRBJ2-1, with 8 nucleotides matching TRBD2. Germline V gene data show CDR1 as LGHNA and CDR2 as YSLEER. The CDR3 is 15 residues long. DNA for the CDR3: TGCCCCAGCAGCCACCTTACGGGACTAGACAATGAGCAGTTCTTC. Translated, it gives CPSSHLTGLDNEQFF.

This clonotype appeared a single time. This rearrangement joins TRBV6-5 to TRBJ1-5; D is unresolved. V lost 6 bases, J lost 3 bases, and 18 bases lay in between. The CDR3 has 16 residues. The V gene's germline CDR1 is MNHEY and CDR2 SVGAGI. The CDR3 is CASSRRRDGLNQPQHF. The CDR3 nucleotides read TGTGCCAGCAGCCGACGGCGCGATGGTCTCAATCAGCCCCAGCATTTT.

The chain uses TRBV29-1 and TRBJ1-2; D not certain. Germline-derived CDR1 and CDR2 are SQVTM and ANQGSEA. This CDR3 has 13 amino acids. Trimming removed 6 bases at V and 4 bases at J, with 15 bases between. The CDR3 DNA reads as TGCAGCGTCCTCCAGGCGGGATCCTATGGCTACACCTTC. Its protein product is CSVLQAGSYGYTF.

Of note for this clonotype: This may be a read error, as it is one base from a much larger clone. The genes are TRBV30 and TRBJ1-4, with no clear D. The V and J ends lost 3 bases and 6 bases respectively, with 5 bases between them. Germline V CDR1 and CDR2: GTSNPN, SVGIG (reference sequence). The CDR3 loop spans 11 amino acids. CDR3 sequence (DNA): TGTGCCTGGAGCTCATATGAAAAACTGTTTTTT. Translation: CAWSSYEKLFF. The full variable domain, with the rest looked up from reference TRBV30 and TRBJ1-4, is SQTIHQWPATLVQPVGSPLSLECTVEGTSNPNLYWYRQAAGRGLQLLFYSVGIGQISSEVPQNLSASRPQDRQFILSSKKLLLSDSGFYLCAWSSYEKLFFGSGTQLSVL.

For this clonotype: An end of the junction does not agree with germline; a read error may underlie this. This chain connects TRBV10-3 to TRBJ2-4; perhaps D is TRBD1 or TRBD2 (5 bases each). The CDR3 is made up of 15 amino acids. Germline CDR1 reads ENHRY; CDR2 reads SYGVKD. CDR3 region: CAISEEGLTGNIHYF. In DNA, the CDR3 is TGTGCCATCAGTGAGGAGGGGTTAACTGGGAACATTCATTACTTC.

V usage is TRBV13 and J usage is TRBJ1-1; 8 nucleotides match TRBD1. The germline V gene has CDR1 PRHDT and CDR2 FYEKMQ (reference sequence). The length of the CDR3 is 15 residues. With 5 bases clipped from V and 8 bases from J, the junction kept 13 bases outside the gene matches. The CDR3 reads CASSPGTGSKAEAFF. In DNA form, the CDR3 reads TGTGCCAGCAGCCCTGGGACAGGTTCGAAGGCCGAAGCTTTCTTT.

Worth noting for this clonotype: As the CDR3 is not closed by the conserved phenylalanine or tryptophan, this likely results from a read error. CDR3 in amino acids: CSVVAGNGEKLFY. CDR3 coding DNA: TGCAGCGTCGTGGCAGGGAATGGTGAAAAACTGTTTTAT. The chain is built from TRBV29-1 and TRBJ1-4, with D maybe TRBD1 (5 bases). Per germline, CDR1 SQVTM and CDR2 ANQGSEA. The CDR3 is made up of 13 amino acids. Trimming took 6 bases from V and 7 from J, leaving 15 bases between them.

As regards this clonotype: A much larger clone lies one base from this, so it may be a read error. This sequence joins TRBV28 and TRBJ1-4, with D perhaps matching TRBD1 (6 bases). CDR3 length: 17 amino acids. Germline V gives CDR1 MDHEN, CDR2 SYDVKM. V lost 6 bases to trimming and J lost 7 bases, with 24 bases between them. The CDR3 coding sequence is TGTGCCAGCAGCATTTACGGGGGGCGCTTACATGGTGAAAAACTGTTTTTT. Amino acid sequence: CASSIYGGRLHGEKLFF.